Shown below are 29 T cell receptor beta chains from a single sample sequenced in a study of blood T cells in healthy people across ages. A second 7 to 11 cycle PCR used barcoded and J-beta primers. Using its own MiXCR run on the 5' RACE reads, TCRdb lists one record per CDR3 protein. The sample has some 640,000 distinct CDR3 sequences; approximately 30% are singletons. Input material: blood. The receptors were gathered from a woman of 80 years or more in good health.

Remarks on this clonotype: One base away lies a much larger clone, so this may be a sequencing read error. The CDR3 coding sequence is TGTGCCAGCAGCTTAAGAATGGGAGCTGGGGCCAACGTCCGGACTTTC. It encodes CASSLRMGAGANVRTF. The chain combines TRBV7-2 with TRBJ2-6; TRBD1 or TRBD2 may be the D gene (5 bases each). Germline CDR1 and CDR2: SGHTA and FQGNSA. CDR3 length equals 16 residues.

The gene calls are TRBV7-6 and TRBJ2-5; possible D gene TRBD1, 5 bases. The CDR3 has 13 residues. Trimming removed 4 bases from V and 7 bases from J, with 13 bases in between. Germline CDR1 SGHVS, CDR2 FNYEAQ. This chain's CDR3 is CASSSRQGATQYF. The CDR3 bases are TGTGCCAGCAGCTCCCGCCAGGGTGCGACCCAGTACTTC.

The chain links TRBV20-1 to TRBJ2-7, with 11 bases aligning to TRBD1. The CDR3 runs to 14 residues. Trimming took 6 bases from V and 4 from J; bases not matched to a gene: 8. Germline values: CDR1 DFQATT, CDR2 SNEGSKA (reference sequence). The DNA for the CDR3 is TGCAGTGCCCTGGGGGACAGGGGGGAGTACGAGCAGTACTTC. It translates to CSALGDRGEYEQYF.

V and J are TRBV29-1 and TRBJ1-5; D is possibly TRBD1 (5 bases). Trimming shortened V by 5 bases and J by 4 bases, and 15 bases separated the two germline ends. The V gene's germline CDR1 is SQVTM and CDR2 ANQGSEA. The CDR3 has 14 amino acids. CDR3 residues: CSVLLRDGNQPQHF. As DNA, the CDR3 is TGCAGCGTTCTTCTCCGGGACGGTAATCAGCCCCAGCATTTT.

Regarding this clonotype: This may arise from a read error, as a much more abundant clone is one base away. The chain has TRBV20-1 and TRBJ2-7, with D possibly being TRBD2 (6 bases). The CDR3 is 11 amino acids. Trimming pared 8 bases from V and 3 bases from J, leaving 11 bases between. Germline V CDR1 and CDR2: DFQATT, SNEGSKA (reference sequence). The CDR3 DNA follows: TGCAGTACCGGGCGGGACTACGAGCAGTACTTC. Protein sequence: CSTGRDYEQYF.

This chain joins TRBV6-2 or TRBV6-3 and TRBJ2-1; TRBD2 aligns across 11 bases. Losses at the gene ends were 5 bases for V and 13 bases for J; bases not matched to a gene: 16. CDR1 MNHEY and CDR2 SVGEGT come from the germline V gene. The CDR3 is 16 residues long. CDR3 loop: CASSPPRSGGAQTQFF. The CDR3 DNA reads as TGTGCCAGCAGTCCTCCCCGTAGCGGGGGGGCTCAGACCCAGTTCTTC.

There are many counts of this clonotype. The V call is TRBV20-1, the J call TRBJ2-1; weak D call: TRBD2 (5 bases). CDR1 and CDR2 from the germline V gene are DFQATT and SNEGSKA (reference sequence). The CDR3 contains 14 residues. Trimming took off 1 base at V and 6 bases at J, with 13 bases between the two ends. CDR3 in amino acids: CSARVASLLNEQFF. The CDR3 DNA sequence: TGCAGTGCTAGAGTAGCGTCCCTCCTCAATGAGCAGTTCTTC.

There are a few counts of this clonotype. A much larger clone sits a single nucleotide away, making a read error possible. For the CDR3, the DNA is TGTGCCAGCAGCTTAGCCGAACAAGGGAAGGGAGAGACCCAGTTCTTC. This gives the protein CASSLAEQGKGETQFF. The genes are TRBV7-2 and TRBJ2-1; maybe TRBD2 (5 bases). Germline values: CDR1 SGHTA, CDR2 FQGNSA. V gave up 0 bases and J gave up 13 bases, with 22 bases separating them. This CDR3 is built from 16 residues.

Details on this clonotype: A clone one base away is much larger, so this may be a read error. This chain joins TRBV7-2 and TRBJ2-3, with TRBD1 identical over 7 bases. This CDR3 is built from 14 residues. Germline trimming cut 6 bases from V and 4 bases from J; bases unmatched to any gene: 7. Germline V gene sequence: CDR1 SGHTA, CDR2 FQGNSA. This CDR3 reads CASRIQQGPDTQYF. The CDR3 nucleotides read TGTGCCAGCAGGATTCAACAGGGGCCAGATACGCAGTATTTT.

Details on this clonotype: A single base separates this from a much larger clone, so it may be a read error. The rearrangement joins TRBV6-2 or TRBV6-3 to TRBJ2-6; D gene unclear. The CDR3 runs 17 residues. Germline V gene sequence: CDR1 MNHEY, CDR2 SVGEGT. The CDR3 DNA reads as TGTGGCAGCAGTCTACCCCGGGTCGGAGCTGGGGCCAACGTCCTGACTTTC. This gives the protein CGSSLPRVGAGANVLTF.

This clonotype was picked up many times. For the CDR3, the DNA is TGCAGTGCTAGAGGTGGACAGGGACGAGCAGATACGCAGTATTTT. This encodes CSARGGQGRADTQYF. The J gene is TRBJ2-3, the V gene TRBV20-1; 8 nucleotides line up with TRBD1. After removal of 1 base from V and 4 bases from J, the junction contained 7 bases not matched to a gene. Germline CDR1 DFQATT, CDR2 SNEGSKA (reference sequence). This CDR3 region has 15 residues.

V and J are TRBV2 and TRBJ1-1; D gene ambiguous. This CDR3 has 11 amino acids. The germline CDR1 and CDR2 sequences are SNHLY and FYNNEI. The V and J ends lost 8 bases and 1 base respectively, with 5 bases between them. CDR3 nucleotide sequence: TGTGCCAGCCCGGGGAACACTGAAGCTTTCTTT. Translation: CASPGNTEAFF. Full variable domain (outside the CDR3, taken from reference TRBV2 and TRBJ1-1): EPEVTQTPSHQVTQMGQEVILRCVPISNHLYFYWYRQILGQKVEFLVSFYNNEISEKSEIFDDQFSVERPDGSNFTLKIRSTKLEDSAMYFCASPGNTEAFFGQGTRLTVV.

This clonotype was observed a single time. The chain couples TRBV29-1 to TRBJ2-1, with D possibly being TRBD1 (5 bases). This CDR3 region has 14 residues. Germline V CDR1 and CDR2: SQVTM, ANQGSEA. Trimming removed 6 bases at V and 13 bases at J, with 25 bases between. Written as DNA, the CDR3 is TGCAGCGTCCTCGATAGGGGCAGAAAAGAGACCCAGTTCTTC. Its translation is CSVLDRGRKETQFF.

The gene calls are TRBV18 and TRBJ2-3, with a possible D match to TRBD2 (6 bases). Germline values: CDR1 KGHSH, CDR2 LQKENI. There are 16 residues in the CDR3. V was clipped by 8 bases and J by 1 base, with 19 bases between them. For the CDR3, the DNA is TGTGCCAGCCCCCCAACGGGAGACGCCCGCACAGATACGCAGTATTTT. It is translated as CASPPTGDARTDTQYF. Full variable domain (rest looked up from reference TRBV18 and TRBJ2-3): NAGVMQNPRHLVRRRGQEARLRCSPMKGHSHVYWYRQLPEEGLKFMVYLQKENIIDESGMPKERFSAEFPKEGPSILRIQQVVRGDSAAYFCASPPTGDARTDTQYFGPGTRLTVL.

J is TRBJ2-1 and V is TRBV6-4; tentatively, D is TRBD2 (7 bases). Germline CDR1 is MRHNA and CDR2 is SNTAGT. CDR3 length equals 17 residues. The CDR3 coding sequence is TGTGCTCTTGTCGATTCCTGGGGGGGGCCGAGCTACAATGAGCAGTTCTTC. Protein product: CALVDSWGGPSYNEQFF.

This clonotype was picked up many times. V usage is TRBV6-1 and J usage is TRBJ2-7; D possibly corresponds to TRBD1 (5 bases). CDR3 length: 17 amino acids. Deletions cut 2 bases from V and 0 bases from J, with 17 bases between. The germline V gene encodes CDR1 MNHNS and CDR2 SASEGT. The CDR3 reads CASSELMGPASSYEQYF. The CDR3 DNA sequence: TGTGCCAGCAGTGAATTAATGGGGCCGGCCAGCTCCTACGAGCAGTACTTC.

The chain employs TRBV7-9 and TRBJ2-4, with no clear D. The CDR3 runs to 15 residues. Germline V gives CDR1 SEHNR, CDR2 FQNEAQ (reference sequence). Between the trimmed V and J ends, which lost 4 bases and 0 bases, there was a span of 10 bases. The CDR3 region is CASSSLTIAKNIQYF. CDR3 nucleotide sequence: TGTGCCAGCAGCTCATTGACCATAGCCAAAAACATTCAGTACTTC.

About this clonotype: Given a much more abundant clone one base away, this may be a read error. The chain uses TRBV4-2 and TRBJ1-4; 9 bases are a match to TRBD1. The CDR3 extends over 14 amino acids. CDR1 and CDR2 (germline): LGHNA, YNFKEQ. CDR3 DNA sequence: TGTGCCAGCAGCCGGGACAGGGCGGGGGAAAAACGGTTTTTT. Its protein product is CASSRDRAGEKRFF.

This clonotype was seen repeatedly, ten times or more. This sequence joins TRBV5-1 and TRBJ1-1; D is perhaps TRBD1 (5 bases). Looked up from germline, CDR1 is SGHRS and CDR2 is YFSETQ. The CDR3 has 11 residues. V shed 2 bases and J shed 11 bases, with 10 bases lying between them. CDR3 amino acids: CASSLGHWAFF. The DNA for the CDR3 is TGCGCCAGCAGCTTAGGACATTGGGCTTTCTTT.

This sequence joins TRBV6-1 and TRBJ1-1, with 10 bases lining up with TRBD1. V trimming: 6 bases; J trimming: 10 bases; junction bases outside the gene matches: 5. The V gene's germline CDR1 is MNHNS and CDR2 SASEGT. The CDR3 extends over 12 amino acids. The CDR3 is CASRTGGMIAFF. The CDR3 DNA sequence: TGTGCCAGCAGGACAGGGGGCATGATAGCTTTCTTT.

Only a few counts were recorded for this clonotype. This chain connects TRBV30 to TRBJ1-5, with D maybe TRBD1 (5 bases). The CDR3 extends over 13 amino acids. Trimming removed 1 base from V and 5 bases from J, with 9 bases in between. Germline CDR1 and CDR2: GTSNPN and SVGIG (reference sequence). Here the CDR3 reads CAWSGGEDQPQHF. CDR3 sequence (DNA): TGTGCCTGGAGTGGAGGGGAGGATCAGCCCCAGCATTTT.

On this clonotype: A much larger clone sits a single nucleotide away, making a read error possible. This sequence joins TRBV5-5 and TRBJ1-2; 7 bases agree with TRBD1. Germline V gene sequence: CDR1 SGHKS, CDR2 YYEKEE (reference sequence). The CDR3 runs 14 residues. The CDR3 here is CASTPRQGDYGCTF. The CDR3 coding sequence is TGTGCCAGCACCCCCAGGCAGGGGGACTATGGCTGCACCTTC.

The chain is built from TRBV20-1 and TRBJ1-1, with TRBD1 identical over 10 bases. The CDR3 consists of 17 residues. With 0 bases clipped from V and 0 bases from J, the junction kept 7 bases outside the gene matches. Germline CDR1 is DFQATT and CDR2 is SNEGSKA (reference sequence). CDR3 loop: CSARDFRQGALNTEAFF. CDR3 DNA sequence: TGCAGTGCTAGAGACTTCCGACAGGGGGCGCTGAACACTGAAGCTTTCTTT.

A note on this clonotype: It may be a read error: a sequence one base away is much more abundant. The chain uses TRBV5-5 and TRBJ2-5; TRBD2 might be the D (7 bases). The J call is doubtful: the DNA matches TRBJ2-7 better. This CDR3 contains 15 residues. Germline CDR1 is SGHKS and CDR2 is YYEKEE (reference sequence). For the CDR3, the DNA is TGTACCAGCAGCCTTAACCGGGGGGCAGTGTACGAGCAGTACTTC. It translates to CTSSLNRGAVYEQYF.

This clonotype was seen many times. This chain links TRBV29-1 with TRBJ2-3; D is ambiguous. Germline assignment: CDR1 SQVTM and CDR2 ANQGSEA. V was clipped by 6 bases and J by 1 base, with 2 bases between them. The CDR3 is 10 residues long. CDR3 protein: CSVGTDTQYF. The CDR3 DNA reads TGCAGCGTGGGCACAGATACGCAGTATTTT.

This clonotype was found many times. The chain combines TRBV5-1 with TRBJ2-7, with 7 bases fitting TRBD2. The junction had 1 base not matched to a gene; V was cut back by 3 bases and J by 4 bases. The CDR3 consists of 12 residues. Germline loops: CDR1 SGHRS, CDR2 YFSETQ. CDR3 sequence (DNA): TGCGCCAGCAGCTGGGGGGGTTACGAGCAGTACTTC. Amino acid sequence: CASSWGGYEQYF.

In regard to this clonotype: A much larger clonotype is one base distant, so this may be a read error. The DNA for the CDR3 is TGTGCCAGCGGACGGACTTCCCGAAGTGAAAAACTGTTTTTT. Translating gives CASGRTSRSEKLFF. The chain links TRBV7-9 to TRBJ1-4; D is unresolved. Germline values: CDR1 SEHNR, CDR2 FQNEAQ (reference sequence). Trimming cost V 8 bases and J 7 bases, with 17 bases left between them. The CDR3 totals 14 residues.

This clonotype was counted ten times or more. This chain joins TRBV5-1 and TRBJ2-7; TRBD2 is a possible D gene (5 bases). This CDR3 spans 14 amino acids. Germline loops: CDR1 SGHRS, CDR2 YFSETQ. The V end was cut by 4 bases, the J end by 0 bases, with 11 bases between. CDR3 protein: CASSRMEVSYEQYF. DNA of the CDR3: TGCGCCAGCAGCCGGATGGAGGTCTCCTACGAGCAGTACTTC.

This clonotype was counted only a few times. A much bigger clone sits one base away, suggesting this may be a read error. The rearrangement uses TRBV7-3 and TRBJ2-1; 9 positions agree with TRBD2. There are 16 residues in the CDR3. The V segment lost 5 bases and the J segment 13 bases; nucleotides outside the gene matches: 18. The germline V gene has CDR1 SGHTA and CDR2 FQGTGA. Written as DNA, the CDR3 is TGTGCCAGCAGCCCTTCGAGCGGGGGGAGGGCCAAGACCCAGTTCTTC. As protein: CASSPSSGGRAKTQFF.